What follows are 7 T cell receptor beta chains derived from one specimen sequenced in a study of blood T cell repertoires in COVID-19. Assay used: immunoSEQ multiplex PCR; TCRdb lists only in-frame clones, some missing. The profile shows some 110,000 clones, approximately 90% of them singletons. Specimen: peripheral blood. The receptors were sampled from a man aged 45-65 years with COVID-19, enrolled during active disease.

The V call is TRBV18, the J call TRBJ2-1, with 8 nucleotides matching TRBD2. The CDR3 totals 16 residues. V lost 2 bases, J lost 9 bases, and 12 bases stayed unmatched. Germline loops: CDR1 KGHSH, CDR2 LQKENI. The CDR3 sequence is CASSPSAGGGAAEQFF. DNA of the CDR3: TGTGCCAGCTCACCATCCGCGGGAGGAGGCGCAGCTGAGCAGTTCTTC.

This chain joins TRBV18 and TRBJ2-7; possible D gene TRBD1, 5 bases. This CDR3 has 11 residues. Germline values: CDR1 KGHSH, CDR2 LQKENI. V was trimmed by 4 bases and J by 11 bases, leaving 12 bases between them. The CDR3 loop reads CASSQDSVEYF. DNA for the CDR3: TGTGCCAGCTCACAAGACAGTGTGGAGTACTTC.

This clone has only one observation. J is TRBJ2-3 and V is TRBV28; a possible D gene is TRBD1 (7 bases). The CDR3 consists of 14 residues. Germline-derived CDR1 and CDR2 are MDHEN and SYDVKM. This CDR3 is CATGEGGGTDTQYF. For the CDR3, the DNA is TGTGCTACGGGGGAAGGGGGCGGCACAGATACGCAGTATTTT.

V usage is TRBV7-2 and J usage is TRBJ2-1, with 13 positions matching TRBD2. This CDR3 has 13 residues. The V gene end was trimmed by 8 bases and the J gene end by 9 bases; junction bases not matched to a gene: 4. Germline CDR1 reads SGHTA; CDR2 reads FQGNSA. The CDR3 here is CASEGLAGSEQFF. In nucleotides, the CDR3 is TGTGCCAGCGAGGGACTAGCGGGATCTGAGCAGTTCTTC.

CDR3 sequence reads: CASSLETQYF. The CDR3 DNA follows: TGTGCCAGCAGTCTGGAGACCCAGTACTTC. J is TRBJ2-5 and V is TRBV25-1; D is unresolved. Germline V gene data show CDR1 as MGHDK and CDR2 as SYGVNS. Deletions cut 5 bases from V and 5 bases from J, with 3 bases between. This CDR3 comprises 10 residues.

The chain recombines TRBV5-1 with TRBJ2-7; 7 bases are shared with TRBD1. This CDR3 has 16 amino acids. Germline V gives CDR1 SGHRS, CDR2 YFSETQ. With 0 bases clipped from V and 6 bases from J, the junction kept 12 bases outside the gene matches. In DNA form, the CDR3 reads TGCGCCAGCAGCTTGGCCATAACAGGGGCCCCTGGCGAGCAGTACTTC. Translating gives CASSLAITGAPGEQYF.

V usage is TRBV28 and J usage is TRBJ2-1; 10 bases fit TRBD2. Germline CDR1 and CDR2: MDHEN and SYDVKM. The junction had 6 bases not matched to a gene; V was cut back by 8 bases and J by 8 bases. This CDR3 has 13 residues. The CDR3 DNA reads as TGTGCCAGCTCTAGCGGGAGTCATCATGAGCAGTTCTTC. Its translation is CASSSGSHHEQFF.